Following are 9 T cell receptor beta chains from one sample sequenced in a study of blood T cell repertoires in COVID-19 (dated by TCRdb to 2020 to 2021). Library prep was done by the immunoSEQ multiplex PCR assay. TCRdb mirrors the immuneACCESS table, restricted to in-frame sequences. Some clones are absent from its copies; in checked studies, under half trace to an unresolved V gene, and the reason for the others is unknown. Here the sample has 390,000 or so clones; over 75% occur a single time. The top ten hold over 0.95% of the sample. The sequenced sample was PBMCs or T cells enriched from blood (not recorded which). The receptors shown here come from a young man who had recovered from COVID-19.

The chain carries TRBV27 and TRBJ2-7; 8 nucleotides match TRBD1. The CDR3 is 14 amino acids. The germline CDR1 and CDR2 sequences are MNHEY and SMNVEV (reference sequence). The junction had 1 base not matched to a gene; V was cut back by 0 bases and J by 3 bases. The CDR3 sequence: CASSLSDRVYEQYF. The CDR3 nucleotides are TGTGCCAGCAGTTTATCGGACAGGGTCTACGAGCAGTACTTC.

This chain uses TRBV7-2 with TRBJ1-1; tentatively, D is TRBD1 (6 bases). The CDR3 runs 13 residues. Germline CDR1 SGHTA, CDR2 FQGNSA. Trimming removed 4 bases from V and 1 base from J, with 7 bases in between. The CDR3 sequence: CASSSQGNTEAFF. The CDR3 region has the DNA TGTGCCAGCAGCTCACAGGGGAACACTGAAGCTTTCTTT.

CDR3 loop: CAWSVQGFPYEQYF. DNA for the CDR3: TGTGCCTGGAGTGTACAGGGGTTCCCCTACGAGCAGTACTTC. V gene TRBV30 combines with J gene TRBJ2-7; 7 bases agree with TRBD1. V shed 0 bases, J shed 2 bases, and the junction held 4 bases outside the gene matches. The V gene's germline CDR1 is GTSNPN and CDR2 SVGIG (reference sequence). This CDR3 has 14 amino acids.

The chain employs TRBV4-1 and TRBJ1-3; tentatively, D is TRBD1 (6 bases). There are 17 residues in the CDR3. The V end lost 4 bases, the J end lost 6 bases, and 22 bases lay between the germline ends. Germline V gene lookup returns CDR1 MGHRA and CDR2 YSYEKL. As DNA, the CDR3 is TGCGCCAGCAGCCGGGGGCCACTGGTCCTTATCGAAAACACCATATATTTT. Translating gives CASSRGPLVLIENTIYF.

This clone was found a few times. This sequence joins TRBV25-1 and TRBJ1-6; 9 nucleotides agree with TRBD1. The CDR3 has 13 amino acids. Trimming took 6 bases from V and 9 from J; bases not matched to a gene: 3. CDR1 is MGHDK, CDR2 SYGVNS, per germline. DNA of the CDR3: TGTGCCAGCAGGGACAGGGGAACTTCACCCCTCCACTTT. The encoded protein is CASRDRGTSPLHF. The complete variable domain, with remaining parts taken from reference TRBV25-1 and TRBJ1-6, reads EADIYQTPRYLVIGTGKKITLECSQTMGHDKMYWYQQDPGMELHLIHYSYGVNSTEKGDLSSESTVSRIRTEHFPLTLESARPSHTSQYLCASRDRGTSPLHFGNGTRLTVT.

This chain uses TRBV5-4 with TRBJ1-1, with D hard to call. The germline V and J ends were trimmed by 4 bases and 5 bases, with 15 bases remaining between them. There are 14 residues in the CDR3. The germline CDR1 and CDR2 sequences are SGHNT and YYREEE (reference sequence). DNA of the CDR3: TGTGCCAGCAGCCGGGGATCGCTAGAAACTGAAGCTTTCTTT. It yields the protein CASSRGSLETEAFF.

This clone showed up just once. This rearrangement joins TRBV6-5 to TRBJ1-1; D remains ambiguous. The V gene's germline CDR1 is MNHEY and CDR2 SVGAGI. The CDR3 loop spans 14 amino acids. V lost 4 bases, J lost 0 bases, and 9 bases lay in between. CDR3 region: CASSFGFMNTEAFF. In nucleotides, the CDR3 is TGTGCCAGCAGTTTCGGTTTCATGAACACTGAAGCTTTCTTT.

The V gene is TRBV6-1, the J gene TRBJ2-3; 7 positions agree with TRBD1. Germline trimming cut 2 bases from V and 4 bases from J; bases unmatched to any gene: 12. This CDR3 is 17 amino acids long. Per germline, CDR1 MNHNS and CDR2 SASEGT. The CDR3 region has the DNA TGTGCCAGCAGTGAAAACAACAGGGGAATATTGCCAGATACGCAGTATTTT. Translation: CASSENNRGILPDTQYF.

This chain uses TRBV6-5 with TRBJ2-5; D is perhaps TRBD1 (6 bases). Trimming removed 7 bases from V and 4 bases from J, with 19 bases in between. Germline V lookup: CDR1 MNHEY, CDR2 SVGAGI. This CDR3 contains 15 residues. The CDR3 spells CASTRTGSVGETQYF. The CDR3 DNA is TGTGCCAGCACCCGAACAGGGTCCGTCGGAGAGACCCAGTACTTC.